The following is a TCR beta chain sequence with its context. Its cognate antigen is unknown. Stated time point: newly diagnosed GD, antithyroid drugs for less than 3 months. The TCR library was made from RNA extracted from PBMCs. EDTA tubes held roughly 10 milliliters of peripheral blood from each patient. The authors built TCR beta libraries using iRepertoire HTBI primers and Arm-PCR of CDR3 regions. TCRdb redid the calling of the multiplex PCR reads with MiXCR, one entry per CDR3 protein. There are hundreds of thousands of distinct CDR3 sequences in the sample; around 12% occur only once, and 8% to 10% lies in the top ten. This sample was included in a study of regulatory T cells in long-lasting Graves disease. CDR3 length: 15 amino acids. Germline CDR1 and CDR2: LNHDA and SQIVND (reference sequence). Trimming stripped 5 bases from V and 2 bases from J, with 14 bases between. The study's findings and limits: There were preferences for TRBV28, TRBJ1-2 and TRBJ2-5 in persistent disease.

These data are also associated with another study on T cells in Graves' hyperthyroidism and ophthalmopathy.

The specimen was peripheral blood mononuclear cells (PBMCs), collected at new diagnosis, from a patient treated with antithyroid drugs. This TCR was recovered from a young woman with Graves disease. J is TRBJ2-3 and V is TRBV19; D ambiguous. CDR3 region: CASSRRRVPTDTQYF. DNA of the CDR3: TGTGCCAGTAGTCGCCGGAGAGTTCCCACAGATACGCAGTATTTT.